The 21 T cell receptor beta chains below come from one sample, sequenced in a study of blood T cell repertoires in COVID-19. Generated by immunoSEQ multiplex PCR, the TCRdb table keeps only in-frame clones and is missing some. The table records approximately 27,000 clones, 80% to 90% of them present only once. Sequenced input: peripheral blood. These receptors were taken from a man aged 60-69 years with acute or convalescent COVID-19.

This chain links TRBV20-1 with TRBJ1-2, with D uncertain. The length of the CDR3 is 10 residues. Germline lookup yields CDR1 DFQATT and CDR2 SNEGSKA (reference sequence). The V end was cut by 3 bases, the J end by 7 bases, with 6 bases between. The CDR3 spells CSASYFGYTF. CDR3 DNA sequence: TGCAGTGCTAGTTATTTTGGCTACACCTTC.

The chain links TRBV28 to TRBJ1-5; 8 bases map to TRBD1. The junction had 19 bases not matched to a gene; V was cut back by 6 bases and J by 0 bases. Germline-derived CDR1 and CDR2 are MDHEN and SYDVKM. The CDR3 consists of 20 residues. The CDR3 region is CASSETTGTGLGGSNQPQHF. Written as DNA, the CDR3 is TGTGCCAGCAGCGAGACTACCGGGACAGGTCTCGGGGGTAGCAATCAGCCCCAGCATTTT.

This clone was seen just once. Other DNA sequences in the sample encode the same CDR3. The gene calls are TRBV9 and TRBJ1-2; 9 bases agree with TRBD1. Germline CDR1 SGDLS, CDR2 YYNGEE. The V gene end was trimmed by 4 bases and the J gene end by 6 bases; junction bases not matched to a gene: 10. The length of the CDR3 is 15 residues. For the CDR3, the DNA is TGTGCCAGCAGCCCCCTAGGGGGACAGGGTGATGGCTACACCTTC. It translates to CASSPLGGQGDGYTF.

The V and J genes are TRBV5-1 and TRBJ1-5, with unresolved D. Germline CDR1 reads SGHRS; CDR2 reads YFSETQ. This CDR3 contains 16 residues. The V end lost 0 bases, the J end lost 1 base, and 11 bases lay between the germline ends. The CDR3 DNA sequence: TGCGCCAGCAGCTTGGAGCGGAGGAAAAGCAATCAGCCCCAGCATTTT. Translation: CASSLERRKSNQPQHF.

This chain joins TRBV9 and TRBJ2-1, with a weak D call TRBD1 (6 bases). The germline V gene encodes CDR1 SGDLS and CDR2 YYNGEE. CDR3 size: 15 residues. V lost 4 bases, J lost 1 base, and 12 bases lay in between. This CDR3 reads CASSPTGTSYNEQFF. The CDR3 coding sequence is TGTGCCAGCAGCCCTACCGGGACATCCTACAATGAGCAGTTCTTC.

This clone appeared a single time. J is TRBJ1-3 and V is TRBV15; 7 nucleotides match TRBD1. CDR3 size: 14 residues. V shed 5 bases and J 0 bases; nucleotides not matched to a gene: 1. CDR1 LNHNV and CDR2 YYDKDF come from the germline V gene (reference sequence). The CDR3 reads CATSRDSSGNTIYF. The CDR3 DNA sequence: TGTGCCACCAGCCGGGACAGCTCTGGAAACACCATATATTTT.

The CDR3 loop reads CASSQSGTGRVGELFF. The CDR3 DNA sequence: TGTGCCAGCAGCCAATCAGGGACAGGGAGAGTCGGGGAGCTGTTTTTT. This rearrangement joins TRBV3-1 (or the pseudogene TRBV3-2) to TRBJ2-2, with 9 positions matching TRBD1. This CDR3 has 16 amino acids. The germline V gene encodes CDR1 LGHDT and CDR2 YNNKEL (reference sequence). With V trimmed by 2 bases and J by 7 bases, 8 bases remained unmatched.

The V gene is TRBV15, the J gene TRBJ2-7; 7 nucleotides agree with TRBD2. The ends lost 0 bases at V and 4 bases at J; junction bases unmatched: 3. The CDR3 consists of 14 residues. Germline V gene lookup returns CDR1 LNHNV and CDR2 YYDKDF (reference sequence). The CDR3 coding sequence is TGTGCCACCAGCAGAGATACAGCGGGGTACGAGCAGTACTTC. Amino acids: CATSRDTAGYEQYF.

J is TRBJ1-6 and V is TRBV10-3; tentatively, D is TRBD1 (6 bases). The V gene lost 2 bases and the J gene lost 10 bases, with 15 bases spanning the gap. This CDR3 has 15 amino acids. Looked up from germline, CDR1 is ENHRY and CDR2 is SYGVKD. The CDR3: CAISETGSRGSPLHF. CDR3 in DNA: TGTGCCATCAGTGAGACAGGGTCCCGTGGATCACCCCTCCACTTT.

The chain is built from TRBV27 and TRBJ1-4, with D uncertain. Between the trimmed V and J ends, which lost 5 bases and 7 bases, there was a span of 17 bases. The CDR3 extends over 15 amino acids. CDR1 is MNHEY and CDR2 is SMNVEV in the germline V gene (reference sequence). In DNA, the CDR3 is TGTGCCAGCAGTCCGACACATTCACCCTCTGAAAAACTGTTTTTT. Protein sequence: CASSPTHSPSEKLFF.

The chain combines TRBV6-5 with TRBJ1-1, with TRBD1 identical over 7 bases. This CDR3 is 11 amino acids long. Unmatched junction bases numbered 4, after V lost 7 bases and J lost 8 bases. CDR1 is MNHEY and CDR2 is SVGAGI in the germline V gene. CDR3 coding DNA: TGTGCCAGCATCAAACAGGGGGAAGCTTTCTTT. This gives the protein CASIKQGEAFF.

The rearrangement uses TRBV29-1 and TRBJ1-2, with D possibly being TRBD1 (5 bases). This CDR3 contains 12 residues. Trimming took 2 bases from V and 8 from J, leaving 12 bases between them. Germline lookup yields CDR1 SQVTM and CDR2 ANQGSEA. In nucleotides, the CDR3 is TGCAGCGTTGAAATGGGGCCTATGGGCTACACCTTC. Protein product: CSVEMGPMGYTF.

This rearrangement joins TRBV27 to TRBJ1-1; 12 bases are a match to TRBD1. Trimming cost V 3 bases and J 2 bases; bases outside gene matches: 4. CDR1 is MNHEY, CDR2 SMNVEV, per germline (reference sequence). CDR3 size: 16 residues. CDR3 coding DNA: TGTGCCAGCAGTTTGGGACAGGGGGCGTTAAACACTGAAGCTTTCTTT. This translates into CASSLGQGALNTEAFF.

This rearrangement joins TRBV5-1 to TRBJ2-5, with 9 bases aligning to TRBD1. The germline gives CDR1 SGHRS, CDR2 YFSETQ. V was pared by 2 bases and J by 7 bases, with 12 bases of the junction left unmatched. The CDR3 has 16 amino acids. The CDR3, as DNA: TGCGCCAGCAGCTTAACCACAGGACAGGGGCTAGGGACCCAGTACTTC. Protein sequence: CASSLTTGQGLGTQYF. Together with reference TRBV5-1 and TRBJ2-5, the CDR3 gives the full variable domain: KAGVTQTPRYLIKTRGQQVTLSCSPISGHRSVSWYQQTPGQGLQFLFEYFSETQRNKGNFPGRFSGRQFSNSRSEMNVSTLELGDSALYLCASSLTTGQGLGTQYFGPGTRLLVL.

The chain couples TRBV19 to TRBJ2-6, with D possibly TRBD1 on 6 matching bases. The CDR3 totals 15 residues. The germline gives CDR1 LNHDA, CDR2 SQIVND (reference sequence). V lost 2 bases, J lost 2 bases, and 7 bases lay in between. The CDR3 DNA reads as TGTGCCAGTAGTATACAGGGGACTGGGGCCAACGTCCTGACTTTC. Its protein is CASSIQGTGANVLTF.

The chain couples TRBV6-1 to TRBJ1-4, with 7 bases identical to TRBD1. V lost 1 base to trimming and J lost 4 bases; unmatched junction nucleotides: 6. The CDR3 totals 16 residues. The germline gives CDR1 MNHNS, CDR2 SASEGT. The CDR3 nucleotides are TGTGCCAGCAGTGAAGACAGGGGAAGCCGTAATGAAAAACTGTTTTTT. This translates into CASSEDRGSRNEKLFF.

The CDR3 region has the DNA TGTGCCAGCAGCGAGACTAGAGACTATGGCTACACCTTC. Its translation: CASSETRDYGYTF. The chain joins TRBV6-5 to TRBJ1-2; the D is unclear. Trimming took 6 bases from V and 3 from J, leaving 11 bases between them. Looked up from germline, CDR1 is MNHEY and CDR2 is SVGAGI. The CDR3 loop spans 13 amino acids.

This clone has only one observation. The chain employs TRBV11-2 and TRBJ2-2, with TRBD2 as a possible D gene (6 bases). V dropped 4 bases and J dropped 4 bases, with 13 bases sitting between them. The CDR3 length is 15 residues. Germline loops: CDR1 SGHAT, CDR2 FQNNGV. The CDR3 loop reads CASSSGRDLTGELFF. CDR3 bases: TGTGCCAGCAGCTCCGGGCGGGACCTCACCGGGGAGCTGTTTTTT.

The CDR3 sequence: CATAGTGVPDTQYF. CDR3 coding DNA: TGTGCCACCGCTGGGACAGGGGTACCAGATACGCAGTATTTT. The gene calls are TRBV24-1 and TRBJ2-3; 10 bases map to TRBD1. Germline V CDR1 and CDR2: KGHDR, SFDVKD. There are 14 residues in the CDR3. V dropped 9 bases and J dropped 4; count of bases not matched to a gene: 6.

The V and J genes are TRBV19 and TRBJ2-5; weak D call: TRBD2 (5 bases). The CDR3 is 16 amino acids. Deletions cut 6 bases from V and 5 bases from J, with 22 bases between. Germline assignment: CDR1 LNHDA and CDR2 SQIVND (reference sequence). In nucleotides, the CDR3 is TGTGCCAGTAGGCCAACTGATAGCGCCGATGGGGAGACCCAGTACTTC. Amino acids: CASRPTDSADGETQYF. Variable domain in full (rest from reference TRBV19 and TRBJ2-5): DGGITQSPKYLFRKEGQNVTLSCEQNLNHDAMYWYRQDPGQGLRLIYYSQIVNDFQKGDIAEGYSVSREKKESFPLTVTSAQKNPTAFYLCASRPTDSADGETQYFGPGTRLLVL.

V usage is TRBV27 and J usage is TRBJ1-2, with 7 positions matching TRBD1. With 0 bases clipped from V and 4 bases from J, the junction kept 8 bases outside the gene matches. The CDR3 has 16 amino acids. CDR1 is MNHEY, CDR2 SMNVEV, per germline (reference sequence). The CDR3, as DNA: TGTGCCAGCAGTTTATCCCTACGACAGGGCTCCTATGGCTACACCTTC. Translating gives CASSLSLRQGSYGYTF.